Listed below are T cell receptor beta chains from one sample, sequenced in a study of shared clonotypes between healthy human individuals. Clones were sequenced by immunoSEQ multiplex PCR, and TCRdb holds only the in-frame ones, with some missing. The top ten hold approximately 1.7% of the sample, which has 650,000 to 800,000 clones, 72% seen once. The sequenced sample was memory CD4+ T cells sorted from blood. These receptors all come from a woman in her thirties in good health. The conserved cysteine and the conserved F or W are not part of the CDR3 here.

CDR3: ASRGHMNTEAF
J: TRBJ1-1
V: TRBV10-1

CDR3: ASSQAGLYTGELF
J: TRBJ2-2
V: TRBV6-5

CDR3: SAARVPGYT
J: TRBJ1-2
V: TRBV20-1

CDR3: ASSENDRVRY
J: TRBJ2-7
V: TRBV2

CDR3: ASSLEGVRNTQY
J: TRBJ2-3
V: TRBV7-9

CDR3: ASSIRLSGYT
J: TRBJ1-2
V: TRBV2

CDR3: ASWYGTNTEAF
J: TRBJ1-1
V: TRBV5-8

CDR3: ASSQEPTASGNTIY
J: TRBJ1-3
V: TRBV4-1

CDR3: ASSIRGIYGYT
J: TRBJ1-2
V: TRBV19

CDR3: AGPGQPYNEQF
J: TRBJ2-1
V: TRBV2

CDR3: ASSFRGRGTGELF
J: TRBJ2-2
V: TRBV27

CDR3: ASSGLESNSNQPQH
J: TRBJ1-5
V: TRBV6-1

CDR3: ASRLQGSGEKLF
J: TRBJ1-4
V: TRBV27

CDR3: ASSANSGINEQF
J: TRBJ2-1
V: TRBV10-1

CDR3: ASSLARLGEQY
J: TRBJ2-7
V: TRBV7-6

CDR3: ASSPGTVTNEKLF
J: TRBJ1-4
V: TRBV5-1